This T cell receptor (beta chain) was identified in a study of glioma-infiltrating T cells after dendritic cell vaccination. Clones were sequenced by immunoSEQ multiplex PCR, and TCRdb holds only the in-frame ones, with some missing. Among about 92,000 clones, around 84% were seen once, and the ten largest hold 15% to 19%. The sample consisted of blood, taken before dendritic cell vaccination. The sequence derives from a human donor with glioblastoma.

The CDR3 reads CASSTGGSNEQFF. The CDR3, as DNA: TGCGCCAGCAGCACAGGCGGGAGCAATGAGCAGTTCTTC. This sequence joins TRBV5-1 and TRBJ2-1; TRBD2 matches at 7 bases. This CDR3 contains 13 residues. V lost 4 bases to trimming and J lost 6 bases; unmatched junction nucleotides: 4. Germline V gene lookup returns CDR1 SGHRS and CDR2 YFSETQ.